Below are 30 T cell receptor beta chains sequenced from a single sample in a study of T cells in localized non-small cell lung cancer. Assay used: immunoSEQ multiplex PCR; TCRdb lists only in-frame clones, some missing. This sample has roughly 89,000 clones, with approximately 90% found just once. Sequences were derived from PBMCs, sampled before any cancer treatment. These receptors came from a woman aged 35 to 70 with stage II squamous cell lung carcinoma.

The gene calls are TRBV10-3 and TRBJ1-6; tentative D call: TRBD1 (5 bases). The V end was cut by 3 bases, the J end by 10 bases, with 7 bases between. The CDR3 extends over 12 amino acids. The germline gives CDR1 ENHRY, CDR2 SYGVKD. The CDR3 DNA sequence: TGTGCCATCAGTGAACGGGACTCACCCCTCCACTTT. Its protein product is CAISERDSPLHF.

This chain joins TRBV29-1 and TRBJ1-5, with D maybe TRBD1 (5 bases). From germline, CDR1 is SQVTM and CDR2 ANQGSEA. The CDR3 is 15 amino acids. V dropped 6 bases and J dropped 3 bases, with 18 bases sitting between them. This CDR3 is CSVAAGGGDNQPQHF. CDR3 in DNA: TGCAGCGTCGCGGCTGGGGGGGGTGACAATCAGCCCCAGCATTTT. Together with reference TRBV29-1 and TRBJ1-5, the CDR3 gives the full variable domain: SAVISQKPSRDICQRGTSLTIQCQVDSQVTMMFWYRQQPGQSLTLIATANQGSEATYESGFVIDKFPISRPNLTFSTLTVSNMSPEDSSIYLCSVAAGGGDNQPQHFGDGTRLSIL.

The CDR3 nucleotides read TGCGCCAGCAGTGGGTTGAACACTGAAGCTTTCTTT. Amino acids: CASSGLNTEAFF. This chain joins TRBV10-1 and TRBJ1-1, with D unclear. The CDR3 extends over 12 amino acids. Germline assignment: CDR1 WNHNN and CDR2 SYGVQD (reference sequence). V lost 4 bases, J lost 0 bases, and 3 bases lay in between.

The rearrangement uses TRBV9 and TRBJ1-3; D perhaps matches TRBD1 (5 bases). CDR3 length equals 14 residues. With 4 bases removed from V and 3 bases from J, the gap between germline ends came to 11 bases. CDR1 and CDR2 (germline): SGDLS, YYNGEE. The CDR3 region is CASSPRQGGNTIYF. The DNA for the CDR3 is TGTGCCAGCAGCCCCCGCCAGGGTGGAAACACCATATATTTT.

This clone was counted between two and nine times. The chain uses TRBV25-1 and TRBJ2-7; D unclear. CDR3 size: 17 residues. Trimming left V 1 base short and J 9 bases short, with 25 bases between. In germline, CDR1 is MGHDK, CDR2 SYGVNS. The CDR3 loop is CASSESVGAIHLRGQYF. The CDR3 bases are TGTGCCAGCAGTGAATCGGTTGGTGCAATCCACCTACGAGGGCAGTACTTC.

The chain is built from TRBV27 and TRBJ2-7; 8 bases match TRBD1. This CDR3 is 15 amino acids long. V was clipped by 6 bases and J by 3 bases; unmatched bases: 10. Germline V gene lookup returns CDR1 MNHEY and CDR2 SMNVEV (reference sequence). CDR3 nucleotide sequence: TGTGCCAGCAGCGACCAACAGGGGGTTCACTACGAGCAGTACTTC. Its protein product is CASSDQQGVHYEQYF.

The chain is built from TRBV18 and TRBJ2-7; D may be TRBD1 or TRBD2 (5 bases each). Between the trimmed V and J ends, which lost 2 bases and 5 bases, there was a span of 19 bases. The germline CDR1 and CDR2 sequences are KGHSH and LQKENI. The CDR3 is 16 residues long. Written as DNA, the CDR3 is TGTGCCAGCTCACCATTAGGGACGCAGGTATTGGACGAGCAGTACTTC. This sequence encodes CASSPLGTQVLDEQYF.

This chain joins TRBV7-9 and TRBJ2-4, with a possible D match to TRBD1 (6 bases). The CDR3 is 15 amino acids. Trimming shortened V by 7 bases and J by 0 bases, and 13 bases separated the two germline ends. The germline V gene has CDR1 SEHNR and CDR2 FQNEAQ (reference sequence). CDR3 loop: CASTRQALAKNIQYF. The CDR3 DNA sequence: TGTGCCAGCACTCGACAGGCGCTAGCCAAAAACATTCAGTACTTC.

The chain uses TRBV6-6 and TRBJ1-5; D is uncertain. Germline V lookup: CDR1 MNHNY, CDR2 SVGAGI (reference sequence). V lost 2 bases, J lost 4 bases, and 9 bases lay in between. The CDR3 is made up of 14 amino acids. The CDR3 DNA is TGTGCCAGCAGTTACACACAACTGAATCAGCCCCAGCATTTT. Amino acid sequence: CASSYTQLNQPQHF.

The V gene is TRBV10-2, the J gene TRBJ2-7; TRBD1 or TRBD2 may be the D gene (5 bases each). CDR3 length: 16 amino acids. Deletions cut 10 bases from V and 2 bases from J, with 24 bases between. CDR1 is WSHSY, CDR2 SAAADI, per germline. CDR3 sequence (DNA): TGCGCCACCTTGGACCCCGGGACGGGAACCGCCTACGAGCAGTACTTC. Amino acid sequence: CATLDPGTGTAYEQYF.

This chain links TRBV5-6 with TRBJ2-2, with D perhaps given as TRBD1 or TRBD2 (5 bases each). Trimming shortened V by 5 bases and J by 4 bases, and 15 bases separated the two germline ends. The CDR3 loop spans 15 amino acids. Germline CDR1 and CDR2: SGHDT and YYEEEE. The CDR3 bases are TGTGCCAGCAGGTTAAGACAGACTATCACCGGGGAGCTGTTTTTT. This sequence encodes CASRLRQTITGELFF.

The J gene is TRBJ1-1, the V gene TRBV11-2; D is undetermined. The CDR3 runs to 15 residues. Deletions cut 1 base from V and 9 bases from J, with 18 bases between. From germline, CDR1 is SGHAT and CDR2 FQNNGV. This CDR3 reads CASSLVNLREAQAFF. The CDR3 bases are TGTGCCAGCAGCTTAGTTAATCTAAGGGAGGCCCAAGCTTTCTTT.

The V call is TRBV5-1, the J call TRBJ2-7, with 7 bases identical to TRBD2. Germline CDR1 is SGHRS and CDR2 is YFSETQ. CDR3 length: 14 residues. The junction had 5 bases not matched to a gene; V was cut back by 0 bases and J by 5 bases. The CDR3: CASSLVGLENEQYF. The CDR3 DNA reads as TGCGCCAGCAGCTTGGTAGGACTAGAGAACGAGCAGTACTTC.

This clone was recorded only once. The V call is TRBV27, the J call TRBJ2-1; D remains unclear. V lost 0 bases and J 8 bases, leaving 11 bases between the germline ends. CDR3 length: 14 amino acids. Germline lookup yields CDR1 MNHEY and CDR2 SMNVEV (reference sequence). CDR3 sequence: CASSLSWLDDEQFF. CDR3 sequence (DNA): TGTGCCAGCAGTTTATCTTGGCTAGACGATGAGCAGTTCTTC.

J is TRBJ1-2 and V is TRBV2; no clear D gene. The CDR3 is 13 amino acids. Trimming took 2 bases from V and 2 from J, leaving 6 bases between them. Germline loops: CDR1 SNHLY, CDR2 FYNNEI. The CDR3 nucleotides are TGTGCCAGCAGTGAAAGTCAGAACTATGGCTACACCTTC. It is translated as CASSESQNYGYTF.

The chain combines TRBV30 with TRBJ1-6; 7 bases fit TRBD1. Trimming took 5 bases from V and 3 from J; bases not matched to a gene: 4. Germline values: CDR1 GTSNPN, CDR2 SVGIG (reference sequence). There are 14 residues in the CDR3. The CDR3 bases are TGTGCCTGGCGGGACAGAAGCTATAATTCACCCCTCCACTTT. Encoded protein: CAWRDRSYNSPLHF.

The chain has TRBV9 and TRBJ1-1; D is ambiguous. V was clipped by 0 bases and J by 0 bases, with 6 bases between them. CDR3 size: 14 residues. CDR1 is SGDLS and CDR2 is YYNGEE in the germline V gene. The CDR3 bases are TGTGCCAGCAGCGTAGGGCCGATGAACACTGAAGCTTTCTTT. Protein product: CASSVGPMNTEAFF. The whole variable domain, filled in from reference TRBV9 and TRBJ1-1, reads DSGVTQTPKHLITATGQRVTLRCSPRSGDLSVYWYQQSLDQGLQFLIQYYNGEERAKGNILERFSAQQFPDLHSELNLSSLELGDSALYFCASSVGPMNTEAFFGQGTRLTVV.

The CDR3 nucleotides are TGTGCCAGCAGCTTAAGCTGGGGGCCCTACAATGAGCAGTTCTTC. It yields the protein CASSLSWGPYNEQFF. This sequence joins TRBV7-2 and TRBJ2-1; tentative D call: TRBD1 (6 bases). V lost 2 bases and J 2 bases, leaving 10 bases between the germline ends. Germline loops: CDR1 SGHTA, CDR2 FQGNSA. This CDR3 has 15 residues.

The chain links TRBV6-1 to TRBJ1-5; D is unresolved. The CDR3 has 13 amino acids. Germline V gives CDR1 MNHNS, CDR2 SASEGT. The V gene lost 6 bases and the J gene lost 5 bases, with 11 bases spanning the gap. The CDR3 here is CASRLAWDQPQHF. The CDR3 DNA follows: TGTGCCAGCAGACTCGCCTGGGATCAGCCCCAGCATTTT.

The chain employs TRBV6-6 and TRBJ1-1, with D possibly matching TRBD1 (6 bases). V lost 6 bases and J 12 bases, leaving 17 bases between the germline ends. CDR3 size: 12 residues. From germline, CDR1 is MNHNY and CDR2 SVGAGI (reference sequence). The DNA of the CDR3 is TGTGCCAGCAGATCAACAGGAGGGGGAACTTTCTTT. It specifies CASRSTGGGTFF.

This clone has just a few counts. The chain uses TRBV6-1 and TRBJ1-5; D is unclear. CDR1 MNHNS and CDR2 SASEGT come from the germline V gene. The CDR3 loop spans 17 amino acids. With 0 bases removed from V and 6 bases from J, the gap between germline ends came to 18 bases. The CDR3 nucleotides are TGTGCCAGCAGTGAAGCGTCTAGCTCGGTTTGGGGTCAGCCCCAGCATTTT. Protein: CASSEASSSVWGQPQHF.

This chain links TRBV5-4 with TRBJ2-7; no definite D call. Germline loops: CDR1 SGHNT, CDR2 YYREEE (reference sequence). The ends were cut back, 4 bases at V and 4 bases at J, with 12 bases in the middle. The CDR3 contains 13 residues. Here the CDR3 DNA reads TGTGCCAGCAGCAGTGGCAAGAGTTACGAGCAGTACTTC. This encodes CASSSGKSYEQYF.

CDR3 protein: CASAEGQSSYNEQFF. For the CDR3, the DNA is TGTGCTAGTGCTGAGGGCCAGAGCTCCTACAATGAGCAGTTCTTC. The chain has TRBV12-5 and TRBJ2-1; D might be TRBD2 (5 bases). Germline CDR1 is LGHNT and CDR2 is FRNRAP. The CDR3 loop spans 15 amino acids. V lost 7 bases, J lost 0 bases, and 13 bases lay in between.

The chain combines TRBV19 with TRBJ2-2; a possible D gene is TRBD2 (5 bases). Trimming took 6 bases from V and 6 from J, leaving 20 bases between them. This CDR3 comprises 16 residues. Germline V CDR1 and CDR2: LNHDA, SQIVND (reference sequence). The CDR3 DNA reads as TGTGCCAGTAGCAAGAGCGGCCCGCTTCTACCCGGGGAGCTGTTTTTT. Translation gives CASSKSGPLLPGELFF.

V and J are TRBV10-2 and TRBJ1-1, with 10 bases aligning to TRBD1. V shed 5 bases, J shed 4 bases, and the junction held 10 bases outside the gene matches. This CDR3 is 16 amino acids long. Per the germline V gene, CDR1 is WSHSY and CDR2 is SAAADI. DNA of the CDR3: TGCGCCAGCAGTAAATTGACAGGGGGCGTCGGCACTGAAGCTTTCTTT. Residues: CASSKLTGGVGTEAFF.

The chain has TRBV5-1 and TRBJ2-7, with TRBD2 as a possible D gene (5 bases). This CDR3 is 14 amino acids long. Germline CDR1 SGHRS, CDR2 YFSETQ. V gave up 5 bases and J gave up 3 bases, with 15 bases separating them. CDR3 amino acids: CASSSGRERYEQYF. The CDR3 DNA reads TGCGCCAGCAGTTCCGGACGGGAACGCTACGAGCAGTACTTC.

The CDR3 region has the DNA TGTGCCAGCAGCTCCCCGAGAAGGTCGGCGACCTACGAGCAGTACTTC. This gives the protein CASSSPRRSATYEQYF. The chain carries TRBV5-6 and TRBJ2-7; D gene ambiguous. CDR1 and CDR2 (germline): SGHDT, YYEEEE. The CDR3 has 16 amino acids. Trimming stripped 3 bases from V and 2 bases from J, with 18 bases between. Supplemented by reference TRBV5-6 and TRBJ2-7, the full variable domain reads DAGVTQSPTHLIKTRGQQVTLRCSPKSGHDTVSWYQQALGQGPQFIFQYYEEEERQRGNFPDRFSGHQFPNYSSELNVNALLLGDSALYLCASSSPRRSATYEQYFGPGTRLTVT.

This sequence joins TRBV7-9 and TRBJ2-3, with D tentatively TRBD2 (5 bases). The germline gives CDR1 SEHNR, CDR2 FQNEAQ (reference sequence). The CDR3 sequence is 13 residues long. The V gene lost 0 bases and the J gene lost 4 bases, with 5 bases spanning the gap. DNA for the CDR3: TGTGCCAGCAGCTTAGCTAGCGCAGATACGCAGTATTTT. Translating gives CASSLASADTQYF.

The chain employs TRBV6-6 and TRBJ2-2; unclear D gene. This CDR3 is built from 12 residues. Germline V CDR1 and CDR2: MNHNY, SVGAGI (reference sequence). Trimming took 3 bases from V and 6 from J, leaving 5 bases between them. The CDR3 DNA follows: TGTGCCAGCAGTTATGGTGCCGGGGAGCTGTTTTTT. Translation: CASSYGAGELFF.

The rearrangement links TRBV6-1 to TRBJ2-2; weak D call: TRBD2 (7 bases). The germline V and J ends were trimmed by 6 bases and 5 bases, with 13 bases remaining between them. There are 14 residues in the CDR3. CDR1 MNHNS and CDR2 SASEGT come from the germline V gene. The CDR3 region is CASREGGRTGELFF. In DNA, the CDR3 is TGTGCCAGCAGGGAGGGGGGGCGGACCGGGGAGCTGTTTTTT.